Listed here are 8 T cell receptor beta chains from one sample, sequenced in a study of shared T cell receptors in the human thymus. The table came from immunoSEQ multiplex PCR; TCRdb's copy has only in-frame clones and leaves some out. Here the sample spans hundreds of thousands of clones, approximately 83% being singletons. These same data were also listed under a study on human thymus T cells.

Material: thymocytes. These receptors all come from a girl under three years old with a congenital heart defect.

The V call is TRBV4-3, the J call TRBJ2-1, with D possibly matching TRBD1 (6 bases). CDR3 length equals 15 residues. V was cut by 0 bases and J by 9 bases, with 15 bases left in between. The germline V gene encodes CDR1 LGHNA and CDR2 YSLEER. In DNA, the CDR3 is TGCGCCAGCAGCCAAGAACACAGGGTAGGGGGTGAGCAGTTCTTC. Translated: CASSQEHRVGGEQFF.

The J gene is TRBJ2-7, the V gene TRBV23-1; 12 bases map to TRBD1. TRBV23-1 is reported as an ORF; its role is uncertain. The J segment lost 2 bases and the V segment lost 2 bases, leaving 10 bases of the junction unmatched. This CDR3 has 18 amino acids. In DNA, the CDR3 is TGCGCCAGCAGTCAAGGGGGACAGGGGGCTTCTGGGCCCTACGAGCAGTACTTC. Protein: CASSQGGQGASGPYEQYF.

J is TRBJ1-1 and V is TRBV30; tentative D call: TRBD1 (6 bases). CDR3 length: 15 amino acids. Per the germline V gene, CDR1 is GTSNPN and CDR2 is SVGIG (reference sequence). Between the trimmed V and J ends, which lost 4 bases and 1 base, there was a span of 16 bases. CDR3 DNA: TGTGCCTGGAACGAGTTCCGGACAGCGAACACTGAAGCTTTCTTT. Translation: CAWNEFRTANTEAFF.

The chain is built from TRBV5-1 and TRBJ2-1; no clear D gene. V dropped 5 bases and J dropped 4 bases, with 10 bases sitting between them. CDR3 length equals 13 residues. Germline CDR1 SGHRS, CDR2 YFSETQ. The CDR3 protein is CASRYAGYNEQFF. The CDR3 DNA reads as TGCGCCAGCAGATACGCAGGATACAATGAGCAGTTCTTC.

The rearrangement uses TRBV27 and TRBJ1-2; no reliable D call. Trimming pared 8 bases from V and 4 bases from J, leaving 17 bases between. This CDR3 has 14 amino acids. Looked up from germline, CDR1 is MNHEY and CDR2 is SMNVEV (reference sequence). CDR3 amino acids: CASSSDVRSYGYTF. The CDR3, as DNA: TGTGCCAGCTCGAGTGACGTGCGGAGCTATGGCTACACCTTC.

The chain carries TRBV6-5 and TRBJ1-2, with D maybe TRBD1 (5 bases). Germline values: CDR1 MNHEY, CDR2 SVGAGI. V was trimmed by 3 bases and J by 4 bases, leaving 12 bases between them. The CDR3 is 14 amino acids. This chain's CDR3 is CASSYGGEVYGYTF. The CDR3 bases are TGTGCCAGCAGTTATGGAGGGGAGGTCTATGGCTACACCTTC.

The chain carries TRBV28 and TRBJ2-3; the D is unclear. This CDR3 region has 13 residues. V was cut by 4 bases and J by 2 bases, with 7 bases left in between. In germline, CDR1 is MDHEN, CDR2 SYDVKM. In DNA form, the CDR3 reads TGTGCCAGCAGTTGGTGGGCCACAGATACGCAGTATTTT. Translated: CASSWWATDTQYF.

The genes are TRBV4-1 and TRBJ1-1; no reliable D call. V lost 1 base and J lost 1, with 19 bases in between. This CDR3 is 18 amino acids long. Germline-derived CDR1 and CDR2 are MGHRA and YSYEKL. CDR3 DNA sequence: TGCGCCAGCAGCCAAGGTGATCGGGTCGGAATGAGGAACACTGAAGCTTTCTTT. Translation: CASSQGDRVGMRNTEAFF.